Listed below are T cell receptor beta chains from one sample, sequenced in a study of cytomegalovirus exposure and HLA in healthy donors. TCRdb keeps only in-frame clones here, not all; method: immunoSEQ multiplex PCR. The table lists about 160,000 clones, more than 65% of them singletons, with about a tenth in the top ten. The sample was PBMCs. The source of these receptors is a man between 18 and 35 years old in good health and CMV-seropositive. Both conserved end residues are part of each CDR3. Each record gives: clone size, J gene, V gene, D gene, CDR3 DNA, CDR3 protein. The D gene is left open where the match is weak. Rows may omit the clone size; those that give it use once, few, many or a size class.

NA TRBJ2-3 TRBV4-2 NA TGTGCCAGCAGCCAAGATTCGGGTTCCAGCACAGATACGCAGTATTTT CASSQDSGSSTDTQYF
once TRBJ2-3 TRBV4-1 TRBD2 TGCGCCAGCAGCCAAGACGGGGGTAGCGGGAGGACAGATACGCAGTATTTT CASSQDGGSGRTDTQYF
NA TRBJ2-7 TRBV11-2 NA TGTGCCAGCAGCTTAGATCGGTACGGTGTGATTTACTTC CASSLDRYGVIYF
NA TRBJ1-2 TRBV5-1 NA TGCGCCAGCAGCCGGGGGGAGCAGTATGGCTACACCTTC CASSRGEQYGYTF
NA TRBJ2-2 TRBV9 NA TGTGCCAGCAGCGTCGAAACGAGTGGGGGGGCCTGGGGCACCGGGGAGCTGTTTTTT CASSVETSGGAWGTGELFF
NA TRBJ2-1 TRBV4-3 TRBD2 TGCGCCAGCAGCCGCCTTACCGGGACTAGCACCATGTCTGAGCAGTTCTTC CASSRLTGTSTMSEQFF
NA TRBJ2-3 TRBV14 NA TGTGCCAGCAGTCGCACATGGTCCTGGGGCTCTCCAGATACGCAGTATTTT CASSRTWSWGSPDTQYF
NA TRBJ1-4 TRBV6-5 NA TGTGCCAGCAGTGAGGGGAGGGTTGAAGAAAAACTGTTTTTT CASSEGRVEEKLFF
NA TRBJ2-3 TRBV7-9 NA TGTGCCAGCAGGATTACAGGGACGGATACGCAGTATTTT CASRITGTDTQYF
NA TRBJ2-5 TRBV30 NA TGTGCCTGGAACCCCGCGGGGAGCGGCAGAGAGACCCAGTACTTC CAWNPAGSGRETQYF
NA TRBJ1-2 TRBV27 TRBD1 TGTGCCAGCAGTTTAAACAGGGGTATCGATGGCTACACCTTC CASSLNRGIDGYTF
NA TRBJ1-2 TRBV19 TRBD1 TGTGCCAGTAGAATGGACAGGGGGCGGCATTATGGCTACACCTTC CASRMDRGRHYGYTF
NA TRBJ2-7 TRBV29-1 NA TGCAGCGTCATACTCTCCGACAGGCCATCCTACGAGCAGTACTTC CSVILSDRPSYEQYF
NA TRBJ2-7 TRBV2 NA TGTGCCAGCAGGGATTTGGGGGGCTACGAGCAGTACTTC CASRDLGGYEQYF
NA TRBJ1-1 TRBV7-2 NA TGTGCCAGCAGCTTAGGTAGCAGGGGCAACACTGAAGCTTTCTTT CASSLGSRGNTEAFF
NA TRBJ2-4 TRBV5-5 TRBD1 TGTGCCAGCAGCAGAGGACAGGAACTAGCCAAAAACATTCAGTACTTC CASSRGQELAKNIQYF
few TRBJ2-1 TRBV7-2 TRBD2 TGTGCCAGCAGCTTACAAGGGACTAGCGGTTCCGGAGAGCAGTTCTTC CASSLQGTSGSGEQFF
few TRBJ2-7 TRBV2 NA TGTGCCAGCAGTCGCGCTGGCGAGCAGTACTTC CASSRAGEQYF
NA TRBJ2-6 TRBV27 NA TGTGCCAGCAGTACCAGGGTTGCTGGGGCCAACGTCCTGACTTTC CASSTRVAGANVLTF
NA TRBJ2-3 TRBV4-2 TRBD2 TGTGCCAGCAGCCAATCCCGGGGGGACACAGATACGCAGTATTTT CASSQSRGDTDTQYF
NA TRBJ2-3 TRBV5-4 TRBD1 TGTGCCAGCAGCTTGGGGACAGGGATCACAGATACGCAGTATTTT CASSLGTGITDTQYF
NA TRBJ2-3 TRBV7-9 NA TGTGCCAGCAGCCCTCACGGGGGCGGGAGATCAGATACGCAGTATTTT CASSPHGGGRSDTQYF
once TRBJ2-7 TRBV29-1 NA TGCAGCGTTGCCCCCCAGGGAACCTACGAGCAGTACTTC CSVAPQGTYEQYF
NA TRBJ2-3 TRBV6-1 TRBD1 TGTGCCAGCAGTGAATACCCGTCGACAGGGGTACGGAATACGCAGTATTTT CASSEYPSTGVRNTQYF
once TRBJ2-7 TRBV7-9 NA TGTGCCAGCAGCTTAGACCTAACCGTTTACGAGCAGTACTTC CASSLDLTVYEQYF
NA TRBJ2-7 TRBV7-6 TRBD1 TGCGCCAGCAGTTTACGACAGGGGTCTGACGAGCAGTACTTC CASSLRQGSDEQYF
NA TRBJ1-4 TRBV6-1 NA TGTGCCAGCAGAGCCGGGACTCCTGAAAAACTGTTTTTT CASRAGTPEKLFF
NA TRBJ2-3 TRBV30 TRBD2 TGTGCCTGGAGTGGTGATAGCGGGAGGACAGATACGCAGTATTTT CAWSGDSGRTDTQYF
NA TRBJ2-3 TRBV30 TRBD2 TGTGCCTGGAGTGTATTACAAAGCGGGGGTTACAACACAGATACGCAGTATTTT CAWSVLQSGGYNTDTQYF
NA TRBJ2-7 TRBV6-1 TRBD2 TGTGCCAGCAGAGTGCTAGCGGGAGGTTCCGAGCAGTACTTC CASRVLAGGSEQYF
NA TRBJ2-6 TRBV4-2 TRBD1 TGTGCCAGCAGCCAAGTTTCGAGACAGGGGCGAACTGGGGCCAACGTCCTGACTTTC CASSQVSRQGRTGANVLTF
NA TRBJ2-7 TRBV6-5 TRBD2 TGTGCCAGCAGTTACTCGATACTAGCGGGGCACTACGAGCAGTACTTC CASSYSILAGHYEQYF